Below, 18 T cell receptor beta chains from the same sample are listed, as sequenced in a study of PD-L1 blockade in urothelial cancer. Repertoires were generated with immunoSEQ multiplex PCR, while TCRdb's copy carries only in-frame clones and drops some. The sample includes roughly 63,000 clones, about four fifths of them seen just once. As to time point: pretreatment peripheral blood. The sample consisted of PBMCs, taken around atezolizumab (anti-PD-L1) treatment. The receptors come from a man between 65 and 79 years old with urothelial cancer.

This chain uses TRBV5-1 with TRBJ2-1, with 10 bases aligning to TRBD2. CDR1 SGHRS and CDR2 YFSETQ come from the germline V gene. This CDR3 region has 17 residues. With 0 bases clipped from V and 1 base from J, the junction kept 4 bases outside the gene matches. CDR3 loop: CASSLGASGSSYNEQFF. The CDR3 DNA follows: TGCGCCAGCAGCTTGGGGGCTAGCGGGAGTTCCTACAATGAGCAGTTCTTC.

V usage is TRBV6-1 and J usage is TRBJ1-4; possible D gene TRBD1, 5 bases. V was clipped by 7 bases and J by 1 base, with 10 bases between them. The CDR3 is 14 residues long. The germline CDR1 and CDR2 sequences are MNHNS and SASEGT. The CDR3 here is CASTLQGTNEKLFF. The CDR3 bases are TGTGCCAGCACCTTGCAGGGAACTAATGAAAAACTGTTTTTT.

The chain is built from TRBV5-5 and TRBJ1-1; maybe TRBD1 (5 bases). The CDR3 runs to 15 residues. Trimming cost V 1 base and J 6 bases, with 16 bases left between them. CDR1 is SGHKS, CDR2 YYEKEE, per germline (reference sequence). The CDR3 sequence is CASSLYRGSESEAFF. The DNA for the CDR3 is TGTGCCAGCAGCTTGTACCGGGGGTCGGAGTCTGAAGCTTTCTTT.

This rearrangement joins TRBV7-9 to TRBJ1-1; the D gene is possibly TRBD1 (6 bases). CDR3 size: 14 residues. CDR1 SEHNR and CDR2 FQNEAQ come from the germline V gene (reference sequence). V was clipped by 4 bases and J by 1 base, with 10 bases between them. CDR3 residues: CASSSGQQNTEAFF. CDR3 nucleotide sequence: TGTGCCAGCAGCTCCGGACAGCAGAACACTGAAGCTTTCTTT.

The rearrangement uses TRBV9 and TRBJ2-1; 7 bases map to TRBD2. Germline loops: CDR1 SGDLS, CDR2 YYNGEE. The CDR3 length is 14 residues. J was trimmed by 8 bases and V by 3 bases; bases with no gene match: 8. The CDR3, as DNA: TGTGCCAGCAGCGCCGGGGGGTGGGTGGATGAGCAGTTCTTC. This sequence encodes CASSAGGWVDEQFF.

Ten or more counts support this clone. The V call is TRBV6-1, the J call TRBJ1-5, with D possibly being TRBD1 (5 bases). This CDR3 comprises 15 residues. Trimming removed 6 bases at V and 2 bases at J, with 14 bases between. The V gene's germline CDR1 is MNHNS and CDR2 SASEGT. The CDR3 bases are TGTGCCAGCAGCCAGGGCCCTAGGGGCAATCAGCCCCAGCATTTT. Translating it yields CASSQGPRGNQPQHF.

This clone appeared a few times. The rearrangement joins TRBV30 to TRBJ1-5; D gene uncertain. Trimming stripped 2 bases from V and 2 bases from J, with 7 bases between. Germline loops: CDR1 GTSNPN, CDR2 SVGIG (reference sequence). The CDR3 has 13 residues. In DNA, the CDR3 is TGTGCCTGGAGTACGGGTGGCAATCAGCCCCAGCATTTT. This encodes CAWSTGGNQPQHF.

This clone was seen only a few times. The rearrangement links TRBV7-3 to TRBJ2-5, with 11 bases that match TRBD1. The CDR3 consists of 13 residues. The V and J ends lost 8 bases and 5 bases, in that order; junction bases with no gene match: 4. CDR1 and CDR2 from the germline V gene are SGHTA and FQGTGA. The CDR3 here is CASGQGAGETQYF. In nucleotides, the CDR3 is TGTGCCAGCGGACAGGGGGCGGGCGAGACCCAGTACTTC.

V gene TRBV7-2 combines with J gene TRBJ1-1; weak D call: TRBD1 (5 bases). CDR3 length: 15 amino acids. CDR1 SGHTA and CDR2 FQGNSA come from the germline V gene. V lost 1 base and J 3 bases, leaving 12 bases between the germline ends. CDR3 protein: CASSLVSAGDTEAFF. CDR3 nucleotides: TGTGCCAGCAGCTTAGTCTCGGCGGGGGACACTGAAGCTTTCTTT.

V usage is TRBV6-1 and J usage is TRBJ1-3, with D unresolved. The germline V gene encodes CDR1 MNHNS and CDR2 SASEGT. CDR3 length equals 13 residues. Trimming removed 8 bases from V and 4 bases from J, with 12 bases in between. In nucleotides, the CDR3 is TGTGCCAGCCTATGGACTCCCGGAAACACCATATATTTT. This translates into CASLWTPGNTIYF.

The V gene is TRBV7-9, the J gene TRBJ1-1, with 8 bases identical to TRBD1. J was trimmed by 12 bases and V by 6 bases; bases with no gene match: 6. CDR1 is SEHNR, CDR2 FQNEAQ, per germline (reference sequence). This CDR3 is built from 11 residues. DNA for the CDR3: TGTGCCAGCAGAGGACAGGGTTCGACTTTCTTT. Translating it yields CASRGQGSTFF.

The chain carries TRBV29-1 and TRBJ2-7, with 11 bases lining up with TRBD2. From germline, CDR1 is SQVTM and CDR2 ANQGSEA. CDR3 length: 12 amino acids. Germline trimming cut 4 bases from V and 12 bases from J; bases unmatched to any gene: 8. CDR3 nucleotide sequence: TGCAGCGTTGGATCGACTAGCGGGGATTGGTACTTC. Translation gives CSVGSTSGDWYF.

CDR3 residues: CASSTSDRADTQYF. The DNA for the CDR3 is TGTGCCAGCAGCACTTCGGACAGGGCAGATACGCAGTATTTT. This sequence joins TRBV5-4 and TRBJ2-3; 8 bases fit TRBD1. CDR1 and CDR2 from the germline V gene are SGHNT and YYREEE (reference sequence). V dropped 4 bases and J dropped 4; count of bases not matched to a gene: 5. The CDR3 runs 14 residues.

The J gene is TRBJ1-2, the V gene TRBV20-1; TRBD1 aligns across 9 bases. This CDR3 spans 11 amino acids. Germline V gene data show CDR1 as DFQATT and CDR2 as SNEGSKA (reference sequence). The ends lost 8 bases at V and 7 bases at J; junction bases unmatched: 5. CDR3 sequence: CSTTGGGGYTF. The DNA of the CDR3 is TGCAGTACCACAGGGGGCGGTGGCTACACCTTC.

In the case of this clone: This sample includes further DNA sequences coding for the same CDR3. The V gene is TRBV10-3, the J gene TRBJ2-3; no definite D call. The V end lost 0 bases, the J end lost 1 base, and 5 bases lay between the germline ends. The CDR3 totals 14 residues. The germline V gene has CDR1 ENHRY and CDR2 SYGVKD. The DNA of the CDR3 is TGTGCCATCAGTGAGTCACGGGGCACAGATACGCAGTATTTT. Amino acids: CAISESRGTDTQYF.

The chain links TRBV9 to TRBJ2-5; the match to TRBD1 covers 7 bases. The CDR3 is made up of 15 amino acids. V trimming: 2 bases; J trimming: 4 bases; junction bases outside the gene matches: 8. Germline lookup yields CDR1 SGDLS and CDR2 YYNGEE. The CDR3 DNA is TGTGCCAGCAGCGTCCCCCAAGGGGGCCTAGAGACCCAGTACTTC. Amino acids: CASSVPQGGLETQYF.

The gene calls are TRBV7-2 and TRBJ2-5; possible D gene TRBD2, 5 bases. This CDR3 has 14 amino acids. V was pared by 0 bases and J by 5 bases, with 10 bases between. Germline V lookup: CDR1 SGHTA, CDR2 FQGNSA. The CDR3 DNA reads as TGTGCCAGCAGCTTAGCGGGAGATGGGGAGACCCAGTACTTC. Amino acid sequence: CASSLAGDGETQYF.

The DNA of the CDR3 is TGCGCCAGCAGCCAAGAGGGCTCGAGCTCCTACAATGAGCAGTTCTTC. It codes for CASSQEGSSSYNEQFF. This chain links TRBV4-1 with TRBJ2-1; the D is unclear. The length of the CDR3 is 16 residues. Per the germline V gene, CDR1 is MGHRA and CDR2 is YSYEKL. V lost 0 bases, J lost 0 bases, and 9 bases lay in between.